This TCR beta chain emerged from a study of PD-1 blockade in mismatch repair-deficient tumors. Study-wide results and caveats: After pembrolizumab, tumor-resident clones rose rapidly, then generally contracted before radiologic responses.

The CDR3 extends over 16 amino acids. CDR1 is SGHRS, CDR2 YFSETQ, per germline. Trimming cost V 1 base and J 1 base, with 14 bases left between them. The assay was immunoSEQ multiplex PCR, and TCRdb's table has in-frame clones only and misses some. The repertoire holds approximately 110,000 clones, with around three quarters as singletons. With regard to this clone: Its antigen is not identified.

Every patient had mismatch repair deficiency by PCR or immunohistochemistry. The sample in question was peripheral blood, obtained around 60 weeks after starting pembrolizumab. The sequence derives from an adult with mismatch repair-deficient cancer. The J gene is TRBJ1-1, the V gene TRBV5-1; D remains ambiguous. CDR3: CASSLRDVRENTEAFF. The CDR3 bases are TGCGCCAGCAGCTTGCGGGATGTTAGGGAGAACACTGAAGCTTTCTTT.